This passage covers 5 T cell receptor beta chains from one sample sequenced in a study of blood T cells in healthy people across ages (dated by TCRdb to between 2014 and 2017). Libraries were constructed by 5' RACE. The sequencing machine was an Illumina HiSeq 2500. A second PCR of about 6 to 11 cycles was run with a J-beta primer mix and a sample-barcoded 5' primer. The raw public data were reprocessed by TCRdb itself: fastp quality trimming at Q25, MiXCR clonotype calling, in-frame beta chains only. Under each unique CDR3 protein, matching rows form one entry showing the most common genes and DNA. Recorded for this sample are about 650,000 distinct CDR3 sequences; 32% of them occurred a single time. 15% of the sample is held by the ten biggest clonotypes. Sequenced: blood. Receptor source: a woman older than 75 in good health. Donor details come from another sample of the same person, matched by shared clones.

The chain joins TRBV7-2 to TRBJ2-3, with D hard to call. CDR3 length: 16 residues. Germline V lookup: CDR1 SGHTA, CDR2 FQGNSA. V dropped 0 bases and J dropped 0 bases, with 10 bases sitting between them. CDR3 in amino acids: CASSLAPQSSTDTQYF. DNA for the CDR3: TGTGCCAGCAGCTTAGCCCCACAGAGTAGCACAGATACGCAGTATTTT. Supplemented by reference TRBV7-2 and TRBJ2-3, the full variable domain reads GAGVSQSPSNKVTEKGKDVELRCDPISGHTALYWYRQSLGQGLEFLIYFQGNSAPDKSGLPSDRFSAERTGGSVSTLTIQRTQQEDSAVYLCASSLAPQSSTDTQYFGPGTRLTVL.

This clonotype has ten or more counts. The chain uses TRBV7-9 and TRBJ2-1; 15 bases match TRBD2. Germline values: CDR1 SEHNR, CDR2 FQNEAQ (reference sequence). J was trimmed by 8 bases and V by 4 bases; bases with no gene match: 6. The CDR3 runs 16 residues. The CDR3 DNA follows: TGTGCCAGCAGCTCTTGGACTAGCGGGGGGGCCGATGAGCAGTTCTTC. Translating gives CASSSWTSGGADEQFF.

The chain recombines TRBV6-5 with TRBJ1-5; D call uncertain. Germline V gene lookup returns CDR1 MNHEY and CDR2 SVGAGI. CDR3 length: 14 residues. V lost 5 bases, J lost 5 bases, and 13 bases lay in between. The CDR3 loop is CASSPTRVDQPQHF. CDR3 DNA: TGTGCCAGCAGTCCGACTCGGGTCGATCAGCCCCAGCATTTT.

This clonotype was picked up many times. The chain joins TRBV20-1 to TRBJ2-3; 8 bases line up with TRBD2. The CDR3 totals 13 residues. CDR1 DFQATT and CDR2 SNEGSKA come from the germline V gene (reference sequence). The trim removed 1 base at V and 4 bases at J, leaving 1 base unmatched. CDR3 amino acids: CSARAGGPDTQYF. DNA for the CDR3: TGCAGTGCTAGAGCGGGGGGGCCAGATACGCAGTATTTT.

This clonotype has ten or more counts. The V call is TRBV6-5, the J call TRBJ2-5; D is unresolved. Germline CDR1 reads MNHEY; CDR2 reads SVGAGI. CDR3 length: 16 amino acids. Trimming removed 0 bases from V and 2 bases from J, with 13 bases in between. CDR3 sequence: CASSYSWADNQETQYF. DNA of the CDR3: TGTGCCAGCAGTTACTCGTGGGCAGATAATCAAGAGACCCAGTACTTC.